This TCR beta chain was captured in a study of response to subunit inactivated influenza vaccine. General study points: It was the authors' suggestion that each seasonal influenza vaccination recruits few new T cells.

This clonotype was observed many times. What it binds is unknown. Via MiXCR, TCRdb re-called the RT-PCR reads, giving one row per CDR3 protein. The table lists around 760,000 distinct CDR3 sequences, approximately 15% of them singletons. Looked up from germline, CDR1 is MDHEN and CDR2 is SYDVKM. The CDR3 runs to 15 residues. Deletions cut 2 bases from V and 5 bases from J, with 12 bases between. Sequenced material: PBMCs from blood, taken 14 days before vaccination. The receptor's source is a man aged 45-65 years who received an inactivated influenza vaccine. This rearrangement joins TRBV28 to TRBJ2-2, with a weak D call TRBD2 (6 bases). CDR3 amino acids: CASSLKVGGTGELFF. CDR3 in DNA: TGTGCCAGCAGTTTAAAAGTAGGAGGGACCGGGGAGCTGTTTTTT.